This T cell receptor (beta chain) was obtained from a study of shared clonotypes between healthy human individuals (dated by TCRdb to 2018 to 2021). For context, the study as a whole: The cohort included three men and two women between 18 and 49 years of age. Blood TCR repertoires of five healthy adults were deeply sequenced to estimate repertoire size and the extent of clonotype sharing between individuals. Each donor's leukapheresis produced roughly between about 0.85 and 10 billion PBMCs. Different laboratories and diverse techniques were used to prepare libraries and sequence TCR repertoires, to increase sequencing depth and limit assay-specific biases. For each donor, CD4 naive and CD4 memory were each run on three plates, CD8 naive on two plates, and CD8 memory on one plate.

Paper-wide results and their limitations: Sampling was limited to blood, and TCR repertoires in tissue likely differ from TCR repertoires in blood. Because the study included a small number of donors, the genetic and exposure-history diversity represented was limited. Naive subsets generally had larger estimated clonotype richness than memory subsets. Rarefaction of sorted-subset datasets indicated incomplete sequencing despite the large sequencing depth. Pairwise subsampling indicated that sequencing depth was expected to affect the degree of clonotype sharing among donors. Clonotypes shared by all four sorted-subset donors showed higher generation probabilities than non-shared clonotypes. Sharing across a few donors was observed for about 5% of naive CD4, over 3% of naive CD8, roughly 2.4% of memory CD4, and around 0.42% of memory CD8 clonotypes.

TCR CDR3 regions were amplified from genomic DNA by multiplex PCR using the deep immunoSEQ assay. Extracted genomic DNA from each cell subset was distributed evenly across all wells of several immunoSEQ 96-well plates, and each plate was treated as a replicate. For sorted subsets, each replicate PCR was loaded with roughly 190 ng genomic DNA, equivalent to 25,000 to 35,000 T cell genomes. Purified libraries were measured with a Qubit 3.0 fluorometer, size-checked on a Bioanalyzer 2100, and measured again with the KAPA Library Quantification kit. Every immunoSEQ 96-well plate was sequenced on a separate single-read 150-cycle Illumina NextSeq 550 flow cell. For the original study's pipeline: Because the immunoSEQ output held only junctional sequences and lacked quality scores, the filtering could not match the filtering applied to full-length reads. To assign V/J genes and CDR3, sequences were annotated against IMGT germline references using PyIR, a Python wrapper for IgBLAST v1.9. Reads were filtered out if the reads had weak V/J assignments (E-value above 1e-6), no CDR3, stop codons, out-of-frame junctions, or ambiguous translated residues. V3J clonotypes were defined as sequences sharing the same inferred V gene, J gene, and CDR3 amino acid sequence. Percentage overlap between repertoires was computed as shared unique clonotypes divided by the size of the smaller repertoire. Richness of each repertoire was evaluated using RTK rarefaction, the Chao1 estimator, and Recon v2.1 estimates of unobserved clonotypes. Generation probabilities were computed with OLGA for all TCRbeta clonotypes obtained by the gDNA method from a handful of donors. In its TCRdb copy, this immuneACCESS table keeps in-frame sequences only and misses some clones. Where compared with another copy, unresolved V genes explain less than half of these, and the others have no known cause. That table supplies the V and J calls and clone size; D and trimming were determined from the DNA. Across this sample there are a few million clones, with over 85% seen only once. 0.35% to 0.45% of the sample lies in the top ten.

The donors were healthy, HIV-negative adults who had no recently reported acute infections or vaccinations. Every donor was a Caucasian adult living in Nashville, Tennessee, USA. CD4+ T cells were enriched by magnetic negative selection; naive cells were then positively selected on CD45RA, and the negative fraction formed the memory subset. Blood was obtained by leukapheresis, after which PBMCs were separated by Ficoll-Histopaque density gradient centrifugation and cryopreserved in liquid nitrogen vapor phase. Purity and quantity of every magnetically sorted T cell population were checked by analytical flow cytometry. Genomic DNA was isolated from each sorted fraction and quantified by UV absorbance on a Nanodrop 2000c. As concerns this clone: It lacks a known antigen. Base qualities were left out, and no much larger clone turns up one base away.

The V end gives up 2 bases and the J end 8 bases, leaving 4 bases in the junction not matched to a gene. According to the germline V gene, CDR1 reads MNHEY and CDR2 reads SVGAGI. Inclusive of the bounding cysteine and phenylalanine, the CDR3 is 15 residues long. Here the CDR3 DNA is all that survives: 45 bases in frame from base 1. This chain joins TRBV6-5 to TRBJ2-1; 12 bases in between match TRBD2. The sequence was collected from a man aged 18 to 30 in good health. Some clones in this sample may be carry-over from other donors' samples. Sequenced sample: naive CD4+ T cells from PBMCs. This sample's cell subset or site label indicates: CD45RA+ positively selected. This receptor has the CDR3 CASSYAASGRDEQFF. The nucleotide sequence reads TGTGCCAGCAGTTACGCGGCTAGCGGGAGGGATGAGCAGTTCTTC.